Following are 21 T cell receptor beta chains from one sample sequenced in a study of blood T cell repertoires in COVID-19. The protocol was immunoSEQ multiplex PCR, while the TCRdb copy is restricted to in-frame clones and leaves out a portion. The data contain about 180,000 clones, around 89% of them singletons. Sequencing was carried out using peripheral blood. The receptors derive from a man aged 18 to 35 who had recovered from COVID-19.

The chain uses TRBV7-9 and TRBJ2-1, with TRBD2 matching 7 bases. The germline gives CDR1 SEHNR, CDR2 FQNEAQ (reference sequence). V dropped 1 base and J dropped 6; count of bases not matched to a gene: 15. This CDR3 region has 18 residues. The DNA of the CDR3 is TGTGCCAGCAGCTTAGGACCCCTTGGACTAGAGATCGGCAATGAGCAGTTCTTC. Its translation: CASSLGPLGLEIGNEQFF.

This chain connects TRBV28 to TRBJ1-6, with a weak D call TRBD1 (6 bases). The CDR3 sequence is 16 residues long. The germline V and J ends were trimmed by 4 bases and 0 bases, with 10 bases remaining between them. Germline V gene data show CDR1 as MDHEN and CDR2 as SYDVKM. CDR3 protein: CASSSTGSSYNSPLHF. In DNA, the CDR3 is TGTGCCAGCAGTTCGACAGGAAGCTCCTATAATTCACCCCTCCACTTT.

The chain has TRBV27 and TRBJ2-5, with 14 bases that match TRBD2. This CDR3 contains 17 residues. CDR1 is MNHEY and CDR2 is SMNVEV in the germline V gene (reference sequence). V dropped 1 base and J dropped 4; count of bases not matched to a gene: 5. The CDR3 bases are TGTGCCAGCAGTTTATTTGGAGGGACTAGCGGGAGAGAGACCCAGTACTTC. Amino acids: CASSLFGGTSGRETQYF.

The V call is TRBV14, the J call TRBJ2-5; 7 nucleotides agree with TRBD2. The CDR3 totals 17 residues. V lost 1 base and J lost 5; bases outside the gene matches: 13. Germline assignment: CDR1 SGHDN and CDR2 FVKESK. DNA for the CDR3: TGTGCCAGCAGCCAAGGGGAGATCAGCGGGACCAGGGAGACCCAGTACTTC. It yields the protein CASSQGEISGTRETQYF.

The genes are TRBV27 and TRBJ1-6; possibly TRBD1 for D (5 bases). The V gene's germline CDR1 is MNHEY and CDR2 SMNVEV (reference sequence). The V end lost 2 bases, the J end lost 5 bases, and 13 bases lay between the germline ends. This CDR3 has 16 amino acids. CDR3 nucleotide sequence: TGTGCCAGCAGTTTAAGGTCGGGACTTAATAATTCACCCCTCCACTTT. Translation: CASSLRSGLNNSPLHF.

The chain combines TRBV2 with TRBJ2-1, with D possibly TRBD2 on 5 matching bases. Germline values: CDR1 SNHLY, CDR2 FYNNEI. Trimming took 5 bases from V and 7 from J, leaving 6 bases between them. The CDR3 extends over 11 amino acids. CDR3 in amino acids: CASSRRNEQFF. The CDR3 coding sequence is TGTGCCAGCAGTCGGAGGAATGAGCAGTTCTTC. The full variable domain, with the rest looked up from reference TRBV2 and TRBJ2-1, is EPEVTQTPSHQVTQMGQEVILRCVPISNHLYFYWYRQILGQKVEFLVSFYNNEISEKSEIFDDQFSVERPDGSNFTLKIRSTKLEDSAMYFCASSRRNEQFFGPGTRLTVL.

The V gene is TRBV19, the J gene TRBJ2-1; 8 bases agree with TRBD2. Germline trimming cut 1 base from V and 11 bases from J; bases unmatched to any gene: 10. The germline CDR1 and CDR2 sequences are LNHDA and SQIVND (reference sequence). The CDR3 loop spans 15 amino acids. CDR3 region: CASSIGGSGIGKQFF. The CDR3 bases are TGTGCCAGTAGTATAGGTGGTAGCGGGATAGGAAAGCAGTTCTTC.

The J gene is TRBJ1-1, the V gene TRBV4-3; TRBD1 is a possible D gene (6 bases). The ends were cut back, 1 base at V and 4 bases at J, with 13 bases in the middle. The CDR3 contains 15 residues. Germline V gene lookup returns CDR1 LGHNA and CDR2 YSLEER. CDR3 DNA: TGCGCCAGCAGCCAAGGAGTGGGGGCTAGCACTGAAGCTTTCTTT. Its protein is CASSQGVGASTEAFF.

This chain links TRBV9 with TRBJ2-2; TRBD2 agrees at 14 bases. V shed 0 bases, J shed 5 bases, and the junction held 9 bases outside the gene matches. The CDR3 covers 19 residues. The germline V gene has CDR1 SGDLS and CDR2 YYNGEE. The CDR3, as DNA: TGTGCCAGCAGCGTAGCTCTGGGACTAGCGGGAGTGGAGACCGGGGAGCTGTTTTTT. Translation gives CASSVALGLAGVETGELFF.

The V gene is TRBV6-5, the J gene TRBJ1-2; 7 nucleotides match TRBD1. The J segment lost 4 bases and the V segment lost 0 bases, leaving 2 bases of the junction unmatched. The V gene's germline CDR1 is MNHEY and CDR2 SVGAGI. This CDR3 spans 14 amino acids. CDR3: CASSYSTGFYGYTF. As DNA, the CDR3 is TGTGCCAGCAGTTACTCGACAGGGTTCTATGGCTACACCTTC.

The chain uses TRBV9 and TRBJ2-7, with 8 bases lining up with TRBD2. There are 15 residues in the CDR3. The trim removed 7 bases at V and 3 bases at J, leaving 12 bases unmatched. Germline CDR1 is SGDLS and CDR2 is YYNGEE. The CDR3 region is CASSAWASGSYEQYF. CDR3 DNA: TGTGCCAGCTCGGCGTGGGCAAGCGGGAGCTACGAGCAGTACTTC.

The V and J genes are TRBV27 and TRBJ1-6, with TRBD1 matching 8 bases. V was clipped by 5 bases and J by 8 bases; unmatched bases: 8. The CDR3 spans 15 residues. Germline V gene data show CDR1 as MNHEY and CDR2 as SMNVEV (reference sequence). The CDR3 region has the DNA TGTGCCAGCAGTGATTACAGGGGGGTGGATTCACCCCTCCACTTT. Encoded protein: CASSDYRGVDSPLHF.

The chain uses TRBV28 and TRBJ1-5; D might be TRBD1 (5 bases). CDR1 MDHEN and CDR2 SYDVKM come from the germline V gene. The CDR3 sequence is 14 residues long. V dropped 7 bases and J dropped 9 bases, with 19 bases sitting between them. CDR3 nucleotides: TGTGCCAGCACCGTCCTGGGGACTGGGATGCCCCAGCATTTT. It specifies CASTVLGTGMPQHF.

The chain's CDR3 is CASSILGGLNTEAFF. CDR3 nucleotide sequence: TGTGCCAGTAGTATTTTGGGGGGGCTGAACACTGAAGCTTTCTTT. This chain uses TRBV19 with TRBJ1-1, with D possibly TRBD1 on 6 matching bases. Per the germline V gene, CDR1 is LNHDA and CDR2 is SQIVND (reference sequence). The germline V and J ends were trimmed by 3 bases and 0 bases, with 11 bases remaining between them. This CDR3 comprises 15 residues. The variable domain in full, completed from reference TRBV19 and TRBJ1-1, reads DGGITQSPKYLFRKEGQNVTLSCEQNLNHDAMYWYRQDPGQGLRLIYYSQIVNDFQKGDIAEGYSVSREKKESFPLTVTSAQKNPTAFYLCASSILGGLNTEAFFGQGTRLTVV.

This clone was counted only a few times. The chain recombines TRBV19 with TRBJ2-2, with TRBD1 identical over 10 bases. This CDR3 is built from 15 residues. Germline V gives CDR1 LNHDA, CDR2 SQIVND (reference sequence). V lost 7 bases, J lost 4 bases, and 6 bases stayed unmatched. CDR3 region: CASIPGTGVTGELFF. The CDR3 region has the DNA TGTGCCAGTATTCCCGGGACAGGGGTCACCGGGGAGCTGTTTTTT. Full variable domain (rest looked up from reference TRBV19 and TRBJ2-2): DGGITQSPKYLFRKEGQNVTLSCEQNLNHDAMYWYRQDPGQGLRLIYYSQIVNDFQKGDIAEGYSVSREKKESFPLTVTSAQKNPTAFYLCASIPGTGVTGELFFGEGSRLTVL.

The chain couples TRBV9 to TRBJ1-4, with TRBD1 identical over 7 bases. This CDR3 has 14 amino acids. Germline trimming cut 4 bases from V and 7 bases from J; bases unmatched to any gene: 7. Germline CDR1 and CDR2: SGDLS and YYNGEE. The CDR3 DNA is TGTGCCAGCAGCACCGACAGGGCAACTGAAAAACTGTTTTTT. Translating gives CASSTDRATEKLFF.

The chain carries TRBV7-2 and TRBJ2-1; a weak D match, TRBD1 (5 bases). Trimming removed 2 bases from V and 10 bases from J, with 12 bases in between. CDR1 SGHTA and CDR2 FQGNSA come from the germline V gene. The CDR3 has 13 residues. The CDR3 DNA reads as TGTGCCAGCAGCTTAAGCAGGGTAGGGGAGCAGTTCTTC. This translates into CASSLSRVGEQFF.

The chain joins TRBV3-1 (or the pseudogene TRBV3-2) to TRBJ2-2; D is possibly TRBD1 (6 bases). The germline V gene has CDR1 LGHDT and CDR2 YNNKEL (reference sequence). Deletions cut 0 bases from V and 3 bases from J, with 14 bases between. The CDR3 consists of 17 residues. CDR3 protein: CASSQEVSQGDTGELFF. The DNA of the CDR3 is TGTGCCAGCAGCCAAGAGGTATCACAGGGAGACACCGGGGAGCTGTTTTTT.

The chain joins TRBV2 to TRBJ2-1, with D perhaps TRBD2 (5 bases). CDR1 SNHLY and CDR2 FYNNEI come from the germline V gene. This CDR3 contains 13 residues. Trimming took off 7 bases at V and 4 bases at J, with 11 bases between the two ends. The DNA of the CDR3 is TGTGCCAGCAATCCCGAGCGGTACAATGAGCAGTTCTTC. Amino acids: CASNPERYNEQFF.

The J gene is TRBJ1-2, the V gene TRBV6-5; no definite D call. This CDR3 has 13 amino acids. With 2 bases removed from V and 2 bases from J, the gap between germline ends came to 6 bases. Germline V CDR1 and CDR2: MNHEY, SVGAGI. CDR3 in DNA: TGTGCCAGCAGTTACGACACCAACTATGGCTACACCTTC. Translating it yields CASSYDTNYGYTF.

V usage is TRBV28 and J usage is TRBJ2-5, with TRBD2 identical over 9 bases. CDR1 is MDHEN, CDR2 SYDVKM, per germline. CDR3 length equals 16 residues. J lost 5 bases, V lost 4 bases, and 11 bases had no gene match. Written as DNA, the CDR3 is TGTGCCAGCAGTTCGGGCGGCGGGGGGGCGCGGGAGACCCAGTACTTC. This translates into CASSSGGGGARETQYF.